Listed below are T cell receptor beta chains from one sample, sequenced in a study of T cell changes during pregnancy in multiple sclerosis. Sequencing used immunoSEQ multiplex PCR; TCRdb keeps in-frame clones, though not all of them. Among 40,000 to 45,000 clones listed, about nine tenths were seen once. Sequenced here: CD4+ T cells from peripheral blood mononuclear cells, sampled in the first trimester of pregnancy. All receptors come from a female donor with multiple sclerosis, enrolled in a pregnancy study. Each CDR3 is given with its conserved first and last residue. A D gene is named only where the DNA matches it firmly. Where a row states a size, it is once, few, many or the class of an expanded clone; other rows omit it.

cdr3_nt cdr3_aa v_call clone_size j_call d_call
TGTGCCAGCAGCTTAGATCGTCCAGGCCCCTACGAGCAGTACTTC CASSLDRPGPYEQYF TRBV11-2 NA TRBJ2-7 NA
TGCGCCAGCAGAAAGAGTGGGACAGGGGGAACTGAAGCTTTCTTT CASRKSGTGGTEAFF TRBV5-1 NA TRBJ1-1 TRBD1
TGCGCCAGCAGCTTCCCGGGGACAGTAGAGCTAGACAATGAGCAGTTCTTC CASSFPGTVELDNEQFF TRBV5-1 NA TRBJ2-1 TRBD1
TGTGCCAGCAAGACAGGGCCGGCCGGGGCCAACGTCCTGACTTTC CASKTGPAGANVLTF TRBV19 NA TRBJ2-6 TRBD1
TGTGCCAGCAGCTTGGGGGGGGTCCATAATGGCTACACCTTC CASSLGGVHNGYTF TRBV5-4 once TRBJ1-2 NA
TGTGCCAGCAGTTACTTTCCGGGACAACCTAACTATGGCTACACCTTC CASSYFPGQPNYGYTF TRBV6-5 NA TRBJ1-2 NA
TGTGCCTGGAGTGTAGGGGTGGTCGAGACCCAGTACTTC CAWSVGVVETQYF TRBV30 NA TRBJ2-5 NA
TGTGCCAGCAGTTACCGGGACAGAAATGGCTACACCTTC CASSYRDRNGYTF TRBV6-5 NA TRBJ1-2 TRBD1
TGTGCCAGCAGTTCCCAACAGACAGGGTTAAGTCAGCCCCAGCATTTT CASSSQQTGLSQPQHF TRBV27 NA TRBJ1-5 TRBD1
TGTGCCAGCAGCCTTTGGACTGGGGGAAACACCATATATTTT CASSLWTGGNTIYF TRBV14 NA TRBJ1-3 NA
TGTGCCAGCAGCTTCGAGGGACTTCAAGATACGCAGTATTTT CASSFEGLQDTQYF TRBV7-7 NA TRBJ2-3 NA
TGTGCCAGCTCCCCCGACAGATCTGGGGCCAACGTCCTGACTTTC CASSPDRSGANVLTF TRBV18 NA TRBJ2-6 NA
TGTGCCAGTAGCCCCCTACGAGCCAAAAACATTCAGTACTTC CASSPLRAKNIQYF TRBV19 NA TRBJ2-4 NA
TGTGCCAGCAGTTACACTAGCGGGAGGACAGATACGCAGTATTTT CASSYTSGRTDTQYF TRBV11-2 NA TRBJ2-3 TRBD2
TGTGCCAGCAGTTACTCGAACTTGCCTTACAACTATGGCTACACCTTC CASSYSNLPYNYGYTF TRBV6-6 NA TRBJ1-2 NA
TGTGCCAGCAGCTACTATGGCGGGGTTGGTGGAAACACCATATATTTT CASSYYGGVGGNTIYF TRBV7-2 NA TRBJ1-3 NA
TGTGCCAGTAGTTGGTCGCTCAGGACACCTACTGGGGAGCAGTACTTC CASSWSLRTPTGEQYF TRBV19 NA TRBJ2-7 NA
TGCGCCAGCAGCGGGACTAGCGGAGCCAAGAGTTACAGTGAGCAGTTCTTC CASSGTSGAKSYSEQFF TRBV10-1 NA TRBJ2-1 TRBD2
TGTGCCATCAGTGTGGGGGCGGGGGAGACAGATACGCAGTATTTT CAISVGAGETDTQYF TRBV10-3 NA TRBJ2-3 NA
TGTGCCAGTAGTATTGGGGAGGGTCCCTACGAGCAGTACTTC CASSIGEGPYEQYF TRBV19 NA TRBJ2-7 TRBD2
TGTGCCAGCTCACGATCGGGACTCGGGGATTCACCCCTCCACTTT CASSRSGLGDSPLHF TRBV18 NA TRBJ1-6 NA
TGTGCCAGCAGCCCTTATATGGGAGAAGGCTTCGAGCAGTACTTC CASSPYMGEGFEQYF TRBV7-8 NA TRBJ2-7 NA
TGTGCCAGCAGCCCTCCGACGAGGGCAGAGACCCAGTACTTC CASSPPTRAETQYF TRBV4-2 NA TRBJ2-5 NA
TGTGCCAGCAGCTTAGGACTAGTGGGGGGGGAGACCCAGTACTTC CASSLGLVGGETQYF TRBV7-7 NA TRBJ2-5 TRBD2
TGTGCCACCTACTCCTGGGGGGGTCGGGGATTGACTAGGGACACTGAAGCTTTCTTT CATYSWGGRGLTRDTEAFF TRBV27 NA TRBJ1-1 NA
TGTGCCAGCAGCTTAATCGGAGGGGGCCACGAGCAGTACTTC CASSLIGGGHEQYF TRBV7-9 NA TRBJ2-7 NA
TGCGCCAGCAGCCAAGTTGACAAGGCGGATACGCAGTATTTT CASSQVDKADTQYF TRBV4-1 NA TRBJ2-3 NA
TGTGCCAGTAGTATCACAGGGGGCGTAGCCAAAAACATTCAGTACTTC CASSITGGVAKNIQYF TRBV19 NA TRBJ2-4 TRBD1
TGTGCCAGCAGCCCAACTAGCGCCTACGAGCAGTACTTC CASSPTSAYEQYF TRBV7-2 NA TRBJ2-7 TRBD2
TGCGCCAGCAGCTGGACTAGCGCGAGCTCCTACAATGAGCAGTTCTTC CASSWTSASSYNEQFF TRBV5-1 NA TRBJ2-1 TRBD2
TGTGCCAGCAGTTACTTGGGGGGGCAGGGGTACGAGCAGTACTTC CASSYLGGQGYEQYF TRBV6-6 NA TRBJ2-7 NA
TGTGCCAGCAGCTACGACAGGGGGAACTATGGCTACACCTTC CASSYDRGNYGYTF TRBV7-9 NA TRBJ1-2 TRBD1
TGTGCCAGTAGTCCTCAGACAGGTCGCTACGAGCAGTACTTC CASSPQTGRYEQYF TRBV19 NA TRBJ2-7 NA
TGTGCCAGTAGTAACCCCGGGACAGGGGTTTTATCGATTGAGCAGTTCTTC CASSNPGTGVLSIEQFF TRBV19 NA TRBJ2-1 TRBD1
TGTGCCAGCAGTGCGACAGGGGTTTCATTAGTGTCGAGGAACACCATATATTTT CASSATGVSLVSRNTIYF TRBV6-1 NA TRBJ1-3 TRBD1
TGTGCCAGCAGCGCCCTCGGACAGCCTCCTTATGGCTACACCTTC CASSALGQPPYGYTF TRBV9 NA TRBJ1-2 NA
TGTGCCAGCAGCCCCGGCGGGGGGGGCCAAGAGACCCAGTACTTC CASSPGGGGQETQYF TRBV4-2 NA TRBJ2-5 TRBD2
TGCAGCGGCGGTTCAGGGGGCGACTATGGCTACACCTTC CSGGSGGDYGYTF TRBV29-1 NA TRBJ1-2 TRBD1
TGTGCCAGCAGCCAAGAAGGGACAGGGAAAAGCTATGGCTACACCTTC CASSQEGTGKSYGYTF TRBV4-2 NA TRBJ1-2 TRBD1
TGTGCCAGCAGTCGTGACAGGGGGCGGGAGACCCAGTACTTC CASSRDRGRETQYF TRBV6-5 NA TRBJ2-5 TRBD1
TGTGCCAGCGGGCAGGGCTATGGCTACACCTTC CASGQGYGYTF TRBV25-1 NA TRBJ1-2 NA
TGTGCCAGCAGTGATCTTTTACTAGCGGGAGGAGAGACCCAGTACTTC CASSDLLLAGGETQYF TRBV2 NA TRBJ2-5 TRBD2
TGTGCCAGCAGTGCGACGGGCTCTGGAAACACCATATATTTT CASSATGSGNTIYF TRBV6-6 few TRBJ1-3 NA
TGTGCCAGCAGCAGAACCGGAGGGGACAGCACTGAAGCTTTCTTT CASSRTGGDSTEAFF TRBV7-2 NA TRBJ1-1 TRBD1
TGTGCCAGCCGACCTCGACAGGCTCAACGTGAAAAACTGTTTTTT CASRPRQAQREKLFF TRBV19 NA TRBJ1-4 NA
TGCGCCAGCGCTGATACAGGGGGCGCGGATGAAAAACTGTTTTTT CASADTGGADEKLFF TRBV5-1 NA TRBJ1-4 TRBD1
TGTGCCATCAGGGGACAGGGGGACAGCTACGAGCAGTACTTC CAIRGQGDSYEQYF TRBV10-3 NA TRBJ2-7 TRBD1
TGTGCCAGCAGCTTAGCAAGCCAGGTTGGTGGAAACACCATATATTTT CASSLASQVGGNTIYF TRBV7-6 few TRBJ1-3 NA
TGCAGCGCAAGGACAGGGGTCGGGGAGCTGTTTTTT CSARTGVGELFF TRBV29-1 NA TRBJ2-2 TRBD1
TGTGCCAGCAGAAAGACGGGACAGGGGGTAAATGAGCAGTTCTTC CASRKTGQGVNEQFF TRBV6-4 NA TRBJ2-1 TRBD1
TGTGCCTGGGCCCCGGACAGGGAGCAGCCCCAGCATTTT CAWAPDREQPQHF TRBV30 NA TRBJ1-5 TRBD1
TGTGCCACCTCCCGCGGGATGGGTCGGCCCCAGCATTTT CATSRGMGRPQHF TRBV19 medium-sized TRBJ1-5 NA
TGTGCCATCAGTGGATTACCGGGGAACACCGGGGAGCTGTTTTTT CAISGLPGNTGELFF TRBV10-3 NA TRBJ2-2 NA